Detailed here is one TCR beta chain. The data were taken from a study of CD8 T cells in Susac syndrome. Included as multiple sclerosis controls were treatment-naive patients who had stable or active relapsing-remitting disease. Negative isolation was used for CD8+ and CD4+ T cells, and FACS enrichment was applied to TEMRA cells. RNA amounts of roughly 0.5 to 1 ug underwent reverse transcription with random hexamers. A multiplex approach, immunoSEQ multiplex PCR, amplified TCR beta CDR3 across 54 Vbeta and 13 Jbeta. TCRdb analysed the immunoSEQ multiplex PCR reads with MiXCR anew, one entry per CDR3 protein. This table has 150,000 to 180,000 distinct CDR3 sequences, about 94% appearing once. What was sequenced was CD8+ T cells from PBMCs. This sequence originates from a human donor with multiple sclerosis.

DNA for the CDR3: TGTGCCAGCAGTTATTCAGGGCGCGAGCAGTACTTC. Amino acids: CASSYSGREQYF. V and J are TRBV27 and TRBJ2-7; TRBD1 is a possible D gene (5 bases). The CDR3 spans 12 residues. V was trimmed by 4 bases and J by 6 bases, leaving 10 bases between them. CDR1 is MNHEY, CDR2 SMNVEV, per germline (reference sequence).